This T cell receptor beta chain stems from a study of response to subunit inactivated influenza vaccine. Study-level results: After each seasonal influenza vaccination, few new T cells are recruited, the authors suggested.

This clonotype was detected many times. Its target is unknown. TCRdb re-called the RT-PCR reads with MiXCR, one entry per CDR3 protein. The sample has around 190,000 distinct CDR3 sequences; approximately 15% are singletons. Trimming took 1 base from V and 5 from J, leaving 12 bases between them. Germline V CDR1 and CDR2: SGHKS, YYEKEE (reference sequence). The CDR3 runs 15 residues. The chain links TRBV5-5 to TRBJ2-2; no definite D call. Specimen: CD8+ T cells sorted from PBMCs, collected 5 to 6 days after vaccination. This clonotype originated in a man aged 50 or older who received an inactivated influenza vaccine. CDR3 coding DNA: TGTGCCAGCAGCTTGAGATCCGACCTGACCGGGGAGCTGTTTTTT. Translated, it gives CASSLRSDLTGELFF.